A single TCR beta chain is shown here with its context. Its antigen specificity is not known. No quality values exist for individual bases; no much larger clone is one base distant. The immunoSEQ assay at survey resolution was applied to genomic DNA for sequencing of TCRbeta rearrangements. Per the source publication's procedure: In the TCR sequencing data, the lowest productive clonotype frequency that could be detected was 2.59 x 10-5. Only productive TCRbeta rearrangements, defined as complete and in-frame sequences, were included in the analyses. Sample clonality was computed as Simpson clonality in the immunoSEQ Analyzer version 3.0. Clones were categorized by frequency as very rare, small, medium, large (1-20%) or hyperexpanded (>20%). Generation probabilities were estimated with OLGA 1.2.3, V-gene circos plots were generated with VDJtools, specificities were searched for in VDJdb, and CDR3 motifs were identified with GLIPH. TCRdb limited this immuneACCESS table to in-frame rearrangements with V and J called. A share of clones is missing; checked studies link under half to unresolved V genes, and the rest is unexplained. The DNA gave D and trimming, while V, J and clone size come from that table. Here the sample has over 30,000 clones; 87% occur a single time. The ten largest clones add up to around 3.3% of the sample.

This sample was taken from a study of STAT5B mutations in CD4+ large granular lymphocyte leukemia (dated by TCRdb to 2022 to 2024). About the investigation overall: Among the healthy controls, the CDR3 'QG' motif was associated with a particular HLA allele. Flow cytometry on FACSCanto II or FACSVerse confirmed that purified fractions exceeded 95% purity among lymphocytes. The study compared the TCRbeta repertoires of patients with CD4+ T-cell large granular lymphocyte leukemia against the TCRbeta repertoires of healthy blood donors. The paper as a whole reports these results and caveats: Data were not HLA-matched; higher clonality in CD4+ versus CD8+ T-LGLL could reflect the relatively small sample size. Compared with healthy CD4+ repertoires, CD4-sorted patient repertoires appeared more clonal, and this difference remained even after the putative leukemic clones were removed. Enrichment of TRBV06-family usage was observed among the top patient clones (8/27) relative to healthy controls (2/35). Main leukemic clonotypes were private to each patient, although around 25% of the main leukemic clonotypes were found at low frequency in the non-leukemic repertoires of other patients.

The healthy control group was made up of some 38 blood donors, and the Finnish Red Cross blood service supplied their buffy coats. All TCR-sequenced material derived from peripheral blood: patient blood samples and healthy donor buffy coats. Ficoll-Hypaque gradient centrifugation was used to isolate peripheral blood mononuclear cells. For the healthy controls, CD4+ cells were obtained from buffy coats by magnetic purification. Genomic DNA was extracted using the Gentra Puregene Cell and Tissue kit, and a Qubit 2.0 fluorometer was used to quantify it. The CDR3 spans 17 residues, from the cysteine through the phenylalanine. The retained sequence is limited to the CDR3, 51 bases, with the frame set at the first base. In the germline V gene, CDR1 corresponds to MNHNS and CDR2 to SASEGT. V has 3 bases trimmed and J has 0 bases trimmed; junction bases matching no gene number 7.

The sequencing sample was made of CD4+ T cells from blood buffy coats. The TCR sequence derives from a human donor in good health. The chain is made from TRBV6-1 and TRBJ2-4, and TRBD2 aligns with 8 junction nucleotides. The CDR3 protein sequence reads: CASSDRVSGVAKNIQYF. The sequenced DNA is TGTGCCAGCAGTGATAGGGTTAGCGGGGTAGCCAAAAACATTCAGTACTTC.